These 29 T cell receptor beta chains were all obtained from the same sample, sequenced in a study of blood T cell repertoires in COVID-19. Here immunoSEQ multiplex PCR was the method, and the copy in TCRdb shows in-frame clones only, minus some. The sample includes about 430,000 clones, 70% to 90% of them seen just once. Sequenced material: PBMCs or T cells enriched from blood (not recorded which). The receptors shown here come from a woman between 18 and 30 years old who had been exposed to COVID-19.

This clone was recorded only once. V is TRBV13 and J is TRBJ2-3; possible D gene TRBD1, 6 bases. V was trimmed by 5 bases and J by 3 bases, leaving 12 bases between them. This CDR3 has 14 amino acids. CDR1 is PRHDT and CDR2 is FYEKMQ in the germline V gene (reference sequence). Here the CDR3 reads CASSPSTGTDTQYF. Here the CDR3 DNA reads TGTGCCAGCAGCCCCTCAACAGGGACAGATACGCAGTATTTT.

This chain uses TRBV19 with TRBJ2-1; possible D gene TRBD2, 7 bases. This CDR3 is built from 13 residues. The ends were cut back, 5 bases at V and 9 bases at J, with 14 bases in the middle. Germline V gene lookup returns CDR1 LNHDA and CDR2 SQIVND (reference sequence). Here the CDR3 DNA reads TGTGCCAGTAGTGTGGGGGGAGGGGGTGAGCAGTTCTTC. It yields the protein CASSVGGGGEQFF.

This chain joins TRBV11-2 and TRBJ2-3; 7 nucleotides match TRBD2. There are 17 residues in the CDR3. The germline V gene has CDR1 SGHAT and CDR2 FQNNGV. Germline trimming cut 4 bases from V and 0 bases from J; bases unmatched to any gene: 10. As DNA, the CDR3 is TGTGCCAGCAGCTCGGAGAGGCGACTAGCTAGCACAGATACGCAGTATTTT. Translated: CASSSERRLASTDTQYF. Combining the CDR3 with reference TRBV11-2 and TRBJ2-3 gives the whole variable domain EAGVAQSPRYKIIEKRQSVAFWCNPISGHATLYWYQQILGQGPKLLIQFQNNGVVDDSQLPKDRFSAERLKGVDSTLKIQPAKLEDSAVYLCASSSERRLASTDTQYFGPGTRLTVL.

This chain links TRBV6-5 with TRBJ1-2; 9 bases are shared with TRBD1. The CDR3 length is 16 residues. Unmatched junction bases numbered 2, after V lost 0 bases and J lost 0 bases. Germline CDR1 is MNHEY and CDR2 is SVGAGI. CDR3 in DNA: TGTGCCAGCAGTTACTCGGGACAGGGACCTAACTATGGCTACACCTTC. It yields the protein CASSYSGQGPNYGYTF.

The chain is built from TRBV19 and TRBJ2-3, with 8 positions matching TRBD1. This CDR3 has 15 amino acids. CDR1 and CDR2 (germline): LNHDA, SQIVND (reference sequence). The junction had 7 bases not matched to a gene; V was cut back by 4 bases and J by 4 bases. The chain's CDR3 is CASSKGQGAADTQYF. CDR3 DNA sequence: TGTGCCAGTAGTAAGGGTCAGGGGGCGGCAGATACGCAGTATTTT.

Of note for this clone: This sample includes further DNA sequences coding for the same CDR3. This CDR3 is CASSLPGSSYEQYF. As DNA, the CDR3 is TGTGCCAGCAGCTTACCAGGCTCCTCCTACGAGCAGTACTTC. V is TRBV7-9 and J is TRBJ2-7; no reliable D call. V lost 2 bases, J lost 0 bases, and 8 bases lay in between. Germline loops: CDR1 SEHNR, CDR2 FQNEAQ (reference sequence). CDR3 length: 14 residues.

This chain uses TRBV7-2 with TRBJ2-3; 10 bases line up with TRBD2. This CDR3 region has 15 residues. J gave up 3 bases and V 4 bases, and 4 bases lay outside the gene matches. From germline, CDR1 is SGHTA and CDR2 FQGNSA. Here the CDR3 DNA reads TGTGCCAGCAGCTCGTTGACTAGCGGGACAGATACGCAGTATTTT. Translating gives CASSSLTSGTDTQYF.

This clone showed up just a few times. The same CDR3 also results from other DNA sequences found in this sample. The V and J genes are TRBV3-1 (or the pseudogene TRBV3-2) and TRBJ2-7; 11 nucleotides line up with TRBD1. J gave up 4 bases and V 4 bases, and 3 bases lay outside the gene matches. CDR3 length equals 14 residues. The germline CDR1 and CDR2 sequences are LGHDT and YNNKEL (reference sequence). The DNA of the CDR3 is TGTGCCAGCAGCCCCGGGACAGGGGGTTACGAGCAGTACTTC. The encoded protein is CASSPGTGGYEQYF.

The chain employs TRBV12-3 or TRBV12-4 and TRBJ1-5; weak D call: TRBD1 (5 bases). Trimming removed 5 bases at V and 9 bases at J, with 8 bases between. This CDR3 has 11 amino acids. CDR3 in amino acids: CASSARGPQHF. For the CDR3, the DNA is TGTGCCAGCAGTGCAAGGGGGCCCCAGCATTTT.

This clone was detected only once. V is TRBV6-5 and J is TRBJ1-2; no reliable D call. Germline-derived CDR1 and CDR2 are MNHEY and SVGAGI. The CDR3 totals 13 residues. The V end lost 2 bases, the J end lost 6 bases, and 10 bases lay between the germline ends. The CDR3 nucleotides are TGTGCCAGCAGTTACCGGGATTTGGATGGCTACACCTTC. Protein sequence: CASSYRDLDGYTF.

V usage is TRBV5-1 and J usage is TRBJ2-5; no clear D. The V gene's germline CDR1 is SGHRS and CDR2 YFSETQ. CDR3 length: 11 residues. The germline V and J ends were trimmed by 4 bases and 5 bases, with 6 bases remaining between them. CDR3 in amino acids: CASSEVETQYF. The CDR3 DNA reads TGCGCCAGCAGCGAGGTGGAGACCCAGTACTTC.

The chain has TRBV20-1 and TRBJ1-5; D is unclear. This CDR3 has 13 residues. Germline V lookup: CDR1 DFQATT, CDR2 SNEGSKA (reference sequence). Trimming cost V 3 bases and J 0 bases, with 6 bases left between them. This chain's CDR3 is CSASDNSNQPQHF. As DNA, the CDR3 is TGCAGTGCTAGTGACAATAGCAATCAGCCCCAGCATTTT.

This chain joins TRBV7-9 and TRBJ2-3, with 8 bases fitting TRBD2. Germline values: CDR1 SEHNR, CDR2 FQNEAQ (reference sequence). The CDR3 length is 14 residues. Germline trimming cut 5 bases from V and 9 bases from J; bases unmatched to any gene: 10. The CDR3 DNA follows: TGTGCCAGCAGCCATTCGGGGGAGCGGGAGACGCAGTATTTT. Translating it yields CASSHSGERETQYF.

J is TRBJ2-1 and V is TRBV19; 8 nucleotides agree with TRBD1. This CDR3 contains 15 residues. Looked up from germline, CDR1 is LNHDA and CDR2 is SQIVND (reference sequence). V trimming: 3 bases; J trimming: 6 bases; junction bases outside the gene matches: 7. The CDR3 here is CASSIRGRLGNEQFF. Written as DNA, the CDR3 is TGTGCCAGTAGTATCAGGGGGCGCCTCGGCAATGAGCAGTTCTTC.

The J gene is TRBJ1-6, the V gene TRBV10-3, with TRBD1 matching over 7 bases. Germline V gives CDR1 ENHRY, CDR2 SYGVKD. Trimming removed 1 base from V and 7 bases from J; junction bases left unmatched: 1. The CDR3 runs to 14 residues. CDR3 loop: CAISEYRGNSPLHF. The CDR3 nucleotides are TGTGCCATCAGTGAGTACAGGGGCAATTCACCCCTCCACTTT.

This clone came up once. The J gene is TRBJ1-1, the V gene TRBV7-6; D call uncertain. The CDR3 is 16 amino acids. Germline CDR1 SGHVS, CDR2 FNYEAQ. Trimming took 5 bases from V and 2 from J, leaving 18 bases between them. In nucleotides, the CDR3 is TGTGCCAGCAGCCTGGGCCCATCCAACGTTAACACTGAAGCTTTCTTT. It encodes CASSLGPSNVNTEAFF. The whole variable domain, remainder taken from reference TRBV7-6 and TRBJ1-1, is GAGVSQSPRYKVTKRGQDVALRCDPISGHVSLYWYRQALGQGPEFLTYFNYEAQQDKSGLPNDRFSAERPEGSISTLTIQRTEQRDSAMYRCASSLGPSNVNTEAFFGQGTRLTVV.

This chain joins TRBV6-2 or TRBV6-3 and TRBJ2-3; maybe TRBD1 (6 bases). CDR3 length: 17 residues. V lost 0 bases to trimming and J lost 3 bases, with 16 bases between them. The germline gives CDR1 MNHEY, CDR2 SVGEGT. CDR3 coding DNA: TGTGCCAGCAGTTACTCGTTTCTACAGGGTACTACAGATACGCAGTATTTT. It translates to CASSYSFLQGTTDTQYF.

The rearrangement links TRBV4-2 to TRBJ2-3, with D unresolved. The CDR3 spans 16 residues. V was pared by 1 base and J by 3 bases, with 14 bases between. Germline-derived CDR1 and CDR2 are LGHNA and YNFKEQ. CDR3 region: CASSQGVGSRTDTQYF. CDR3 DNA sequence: TGTGCCAGCAGCCAAGGGGTCGGGTCACGAACAGATACGCAGTATTTT.

CDR3: CASSLQGVSTGELFF. CDR3 bases: TGTGCCAGCAGTCTCCAGGGGGTGTCCACCGGGGAGCTGTTTTTT. The chain recombines TRBV27 with TRBJ2-2, with 7 nucleotides matching TRBD1. Germline V gene lookup returns CDR1 MNHEY and CDR2 SMNVEV (reference sequence). V lost 5 bases, J lost 4 bases, and 7 bases stayed unmatched. The CDR3 runs 15 residues.

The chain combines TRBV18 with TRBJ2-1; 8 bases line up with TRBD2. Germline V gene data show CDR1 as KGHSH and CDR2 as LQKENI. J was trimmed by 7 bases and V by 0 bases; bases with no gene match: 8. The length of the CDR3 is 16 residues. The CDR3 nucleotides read TGTGCCAGCTCACCACCGGGACTAGGGGTTTTGAATGAGCAGTTCTTC. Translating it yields CASSPPGLGVLNEQFF.

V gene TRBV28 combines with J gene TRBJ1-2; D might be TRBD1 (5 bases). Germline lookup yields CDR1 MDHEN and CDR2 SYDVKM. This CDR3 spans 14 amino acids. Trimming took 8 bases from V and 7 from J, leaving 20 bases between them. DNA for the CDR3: TGTGCCAGCTCCCGCGGGGCGGTGGCTGGTGGCTACACCTTC. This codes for CASSRGAVAGGYTF.

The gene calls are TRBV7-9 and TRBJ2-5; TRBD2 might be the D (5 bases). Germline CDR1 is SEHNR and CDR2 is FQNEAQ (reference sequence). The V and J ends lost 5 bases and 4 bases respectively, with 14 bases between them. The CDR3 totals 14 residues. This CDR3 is CASSHQGLSETQYF. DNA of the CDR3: TGTGCCAGCAGCCACCAAGGACTTTCAGAGACCCAGTACTTC.

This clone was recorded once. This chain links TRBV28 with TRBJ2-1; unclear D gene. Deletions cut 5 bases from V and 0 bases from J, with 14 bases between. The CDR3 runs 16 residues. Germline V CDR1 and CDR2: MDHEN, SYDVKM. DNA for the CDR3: TGTGCCAGCAGTCCAAGACTTAAGAGCTCCTACAATGAGCAGTTCTTC. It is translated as CASSPRLKSSYNEQFF.

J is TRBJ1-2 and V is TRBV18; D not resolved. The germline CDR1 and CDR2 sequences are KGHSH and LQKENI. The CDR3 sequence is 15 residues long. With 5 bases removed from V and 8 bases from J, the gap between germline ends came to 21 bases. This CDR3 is CASSSSAQPHGGYTF. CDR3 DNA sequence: TGTGCCAGCTCATCTTCGGCACAGCCTCATGGGGGCTACACCTTC.

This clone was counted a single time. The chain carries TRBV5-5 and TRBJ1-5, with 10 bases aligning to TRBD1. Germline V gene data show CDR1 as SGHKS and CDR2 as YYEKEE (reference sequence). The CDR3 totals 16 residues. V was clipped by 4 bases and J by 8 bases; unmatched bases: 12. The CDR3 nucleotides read TGTGCCAGCAGCCCTGGAATGGGGACAGGGGATAAGCCCCAGCATTTT. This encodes CASSPGMGTGDKPQHF. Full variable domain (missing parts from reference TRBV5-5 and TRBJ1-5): DAGVTQSPTHLIKTRGQQVTLRCSPISGHKSVSWYQQVLGQGPQFIFQYYEKEERGRGNFPDRFSARQFPNYSSELNVNALLLGDSALYLCASSPGMGTGDKPQHFGDGTRLSIL.

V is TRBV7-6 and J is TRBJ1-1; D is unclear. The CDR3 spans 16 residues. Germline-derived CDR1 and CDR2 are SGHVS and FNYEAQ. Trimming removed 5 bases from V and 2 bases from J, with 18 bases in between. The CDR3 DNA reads TGTGCCAGCAGCCCCCCAAAAACGGTTTTTAACACTGAAGCTTTCTTT. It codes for CASSPPKTVFNTEAFF.

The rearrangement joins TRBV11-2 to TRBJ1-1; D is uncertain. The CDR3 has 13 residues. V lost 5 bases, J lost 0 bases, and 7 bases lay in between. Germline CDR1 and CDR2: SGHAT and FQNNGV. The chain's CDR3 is CASSATVNTEAFF. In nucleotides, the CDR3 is TGTGCCAGCAGCGCAACAGTGAACACTGAAGCTTTCTTT.

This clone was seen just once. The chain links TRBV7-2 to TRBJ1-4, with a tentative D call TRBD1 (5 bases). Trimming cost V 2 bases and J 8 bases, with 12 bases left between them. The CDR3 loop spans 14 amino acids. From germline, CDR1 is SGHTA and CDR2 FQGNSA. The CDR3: CASSLSPRAEKLFF. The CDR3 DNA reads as TGTGCCAGCAGCTTATCTCCCAGGGCCGAAAAACTGTTTTTT.

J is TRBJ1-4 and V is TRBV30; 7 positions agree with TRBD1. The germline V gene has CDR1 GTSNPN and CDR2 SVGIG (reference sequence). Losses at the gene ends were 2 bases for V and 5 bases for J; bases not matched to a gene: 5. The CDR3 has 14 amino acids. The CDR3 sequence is CAWSPGQMNEKLFF. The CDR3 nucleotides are TGTGCCTGGAGTCCGGGACAGATGAATGAAAAACTGTTTTTT.